The 5 T cell receptor beta chains reported below all come from one sample, sequenced in a study of blood T cell repertoires in COVID-19. Sequencing was performed with immunoSEQ multiplex PCR; in TCRdb, only in-frame clones are kept and a portion is missing. The repertoire holds under 300,000 clones, with more than 85% as singletons. What was sequenced was peripheral blood. All receptors derive from a woman between 65 and 79 years old with active or convalescent COVID-19.

This rearrangement joins TRBV5-3 to TRBJ2-7; D may be TRBD1 (5 bases). TRBV5-3 is classed as an ORF, of uncertain function. Trimming removed 3 bases at V and 0 bases at J, with 16 bases between. The CDR3 totals 16 residues. The CDR3: CARSSPHRSPSYEQYF. CDR3 nucleotides: TGTGCCAGAAGCTCCCCCCACAGGTCCCCCTCCTACGAGCAGTACTTC.

The chain uses TRBV6-2 or TRBV6-3 and TRBJ1-1, with D hard to call. This CDR3 has 13 amino acids. V lost 2 bases and J 2 bases, leaving 6 bases between the germline ends. CDR1 is MNHEY, CDR2 SVGEGT, per germline. DNA for the CDR3: TGTGCCAGCAGTTACAGGACTAACACTGAAGCTTTCTTT. This translates into CASSYRTNTEAFF.

The V and J genes are TRBV25-1 and TRBJ2-2; D remains unclear. The V gene lost 10 bases and the J gene lost 10 bases, with 19 bases spanning the gap. The CDR3 contains 13 residues. The germline V gene has CDR1 MGHDK and CDR2 SYGVNS. CDR3: CATSSSTALELFF. The CDR3 bases are TGTGCCACTTCGAGTAGCACCGCGCTGGAGCTGTTTTTT.

This clone has more than one count but fewer than ten. V and J are TRBV5-5 and TRBJ2-1; 7 nucleotides align to TRBD1. Germline V gene lookup returns CDR1 SGHKS and CDR2 YYEKEE (reference sequence). The junction had 4 bases not matched to a gene; V was cut back by 0 bases and J by 7 bases. The CDR3 consists of 14 residues. Here the CDR3 reads CASSLGGGPNEQFF. CDR3 nucleotide sequence: TGTGCCAGCAGCTTGGGAGGGGGCCCTAATGAGCAGTTCTTC.

The J gene is TRBJ2-1, the V gene TRBV6-5; weak D call: TRBD2 (7 bases). V lost 6 bases and J lost 7, with 16 bases in between. The CDR3 extends over 14 amino acids. Germline V gives CDR1 MNHEY, CDR2 SVGAGI. CDR3 nucleotides: TGTGCCAGCAGGACAGGCTGGGGGGGGAATGAGCAGTTCTTC. Translated, it gives CASRTGWGGNEQFF.